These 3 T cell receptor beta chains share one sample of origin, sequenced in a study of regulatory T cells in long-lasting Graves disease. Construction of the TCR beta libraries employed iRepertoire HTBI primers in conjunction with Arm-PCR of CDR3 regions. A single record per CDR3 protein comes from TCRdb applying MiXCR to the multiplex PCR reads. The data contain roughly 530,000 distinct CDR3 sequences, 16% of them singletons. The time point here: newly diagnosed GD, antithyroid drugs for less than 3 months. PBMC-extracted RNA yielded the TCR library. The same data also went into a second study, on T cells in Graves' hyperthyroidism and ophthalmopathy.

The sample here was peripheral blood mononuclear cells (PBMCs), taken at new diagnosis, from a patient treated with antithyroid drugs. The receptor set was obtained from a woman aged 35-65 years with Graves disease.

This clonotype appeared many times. In DNA form, the CDR3 reads TGTGCCAGCAGCTTAGATAGAGCAGGGGAGGATGAAGCTTTCTTT. Protein sequence: CASSLDRAGEDEAFF. The gene calls are TRBV11-2 and TRBJ1-1, with D possibly TRBD1 on 6 matching bases. Germline loops: CDR1 SGHAT, CDR2 FQNNGV. The CDR3 is 15 amino acids. Trimming cost V 0 bases and J 7 bases, with 15 bases left between them.

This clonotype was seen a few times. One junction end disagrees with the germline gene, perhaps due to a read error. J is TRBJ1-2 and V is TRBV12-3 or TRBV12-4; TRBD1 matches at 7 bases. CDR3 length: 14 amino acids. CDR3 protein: CASRSARDRNNGAF. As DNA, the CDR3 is TGTGCCAGCAGATCAGCCCGGGACAGAAACAATGGGGCCTTC.

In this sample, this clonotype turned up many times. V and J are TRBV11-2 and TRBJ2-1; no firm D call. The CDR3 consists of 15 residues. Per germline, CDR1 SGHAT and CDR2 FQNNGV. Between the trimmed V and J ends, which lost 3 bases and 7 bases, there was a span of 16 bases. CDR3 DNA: TGTGCCAGCAGCTTCTGGGTCGGACCTGGTAATGAGCAGTTCTTC. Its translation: CASSFWVGPGNEQFF.